One sample yielded the 14 T cell receptor beta chains listed below, sequenced in a study of blood T cell repertoires in COVID-19 (TCRdb year 2020). Library construction relied on the immunoSEQ multiplex PCR assay. In its TCRdb copy, this immuneACCESS table keeps in-frame sequences only and misses some clones. Where compared with another copy, unresolved V genes explain less than half of these, and the others have no known cause. The sample includes roughly 97,000 clones, with 85% to 90% observed a single time. The top ten clonotypes cover roughly 15% of the sample. The sequenced material came from peripheral blood. The receptors here all came from a man in his fifties or sixties with acute or convalescent COVID-19.

The V gene is TRBV19, the J gene TRBJ2-1; 10 bases are a match to TRBD1. This CDR3 is 14 amino acids long. The V segment lost 5 bases and the J segment 9 bases; nucleotides outside the gene matches: 7. Germline V gene data show CDR1 as LNHDA and CDR2 as SQIVND (reference sequence). In nucleotides, the CDR3 is TGTGCCAGTAGTGACAGGGGGCCTGGTGGTGAGCAGTTCTTC. It specifies CASSDRGPGGEQFF. The full variable domain, completed using reference TRBV19 and TRBJ2-1, is DGGITQSPKYLFRKEGQNVTLSCEQNLNHDAMYWYRQDPGQGLRLIYYSQIVNDFQKGDIAEGYSVSREKKESFPLTVTSAQKNPTAFYLCASSDRGPGGEQFFGPGTRLTVL.

J is TRBJ1-2 and V is TRBV27; unclear D gene. The CDR3 consists of 15 residues. Between the trimmed V and J ends, which lost 2 bases and 4 bases, there was a span of 14 bases. Germline CDR1 is MNHEY and CDR2 is SMNVEV (reference sequence). The CDR3 here is CASSLGPGTLYGYTF. The CDR3 DNA follows: TGTGCCAGCAGTTTAGGTCCAGGCACGCTCTATGGCTACACCTTC.

The chain carries TRBV11-2 and TRBJ1-1, with D perhaps matching TRBD1 (5 bases). V gave up 1 base and J gave up 7 bases, with 7 bases separating them. This CDR3 has 12 amino acids. Germline V CDR1 and CDR2: SGHAT, FQNNGV. The CDR3 sequence is CASSLGRDEAFF. The CDR3 coding sequence is TGTGCCAGCAGCTTAGGCAGGGATGAAGCTTTCTTT.

V gene TRBV25-1 combines with J gene TRBJ2-1; 7 bases align to TRBD2. The germline CDR1 and CDR2 sequences are MGHDK and SYGVNS. There are 17 residues in the CDR3. Trimming at V came to 6 bases and at J to 3 bases, leaving 14 bases not matched to a gene. The CDR3 region has the DNA TGTGCCAGCAGCACAAGGGTGCGCGGGAGAGTCTACAATGAGCAGTTCTTC. Its translation: CASSTRVRGRVYNEQFF.

The chain couples TRBV5-1 to TRBJ2-3, with D perhaps TRBD2 (5 bases). The CDR3 extends over 15 amino acids. V was clipped by 2 bases and J by 2 bases, with 12 bases between them. Germline assignment: CDR1 SGHRS and CDR2 YFSETQ. The CDR3 nucleotides are TGCGCCAGCAGCTTCCGGAATAGCGCCACAGATACGCAGTATTTT. The encoded protein is CASSFRNSATDTQYF.

The gene calls are TRBV6-1 and TRBJ2-2; maybe TRBD2 (5 bases). The CDR3 has 14 amino acids. CDR1 is MNHNS and CDR2 is SASEGT in the germline V gene. Between the trimmed V and J ends, which lost 1 base and 4 bases, there was a span of 7 bases. The DNA for the CDR3 is TGTGCCAGCAGTGAAGGGGCGGGCACCGGGGAGCTGTTTTTT. This codes for CASSEGAGTGELFF.

The chain carries TRBV29-1 and TRBJ2-7; 11 bases are a match to TRBD1. The length of the CDR3 is 13 residues. Germline V gene lookup returns CDR1 SQVTM and CDR2 ANQGSEA. Germline trimming cut 0 bases from V and 7 bases from J; bases unmatched to any gene: 2. The CDR3 nucleotides read TGCAGCGTTGAAGAAGGGACAGGGGGGGAGCAGTACTTC. Translated, it gives CSVEEGTGGEQYF.

This sequence joins TRBV6-5 and TRBJ2-7; 10 nucleotides line up with TRBD1. CDR1 and CDR2 (germline): MNHEY, SVGAGI. This CDR3 comprises 14 residues. V lost 5 bases, J lost 6 bases, and 7 bases stayed unmatched. The CDR3 DNA reads TGTGCCAGCAGTCTGGACAGGGGGATCGGCGAGCAGTACTTC. Amino acids: CASSLDRGIGEQYF.

In this sample, this clone turned up once. V and J are TRBV5-6 and TRBJ2-7; maybe TRBD1 (5 bases). Trimming shortened V by 2 bases and J by 2 bases, and 8 bases separated the two germline ends. The CDR3 is 13 amino acids. In germline, CDR1 is SGHDT, CDR2 YYEEEE. The CDR3 loop is CASSFRVTYEQYF. Here the CDR3 DNA reads TGTGCCAGCAGCTTCAGGGTAACCTACGAGCAGTACTTC. Using reference TRBV5-6 and TRBJ2-7 for the parts outside the CDR3, the full variable domain is DAGVTQSPTHLIKTRGQQVTLRCSPKSGHDTVSWYQQALGQGPQFIFQYYEEEERQRGNFPDRFSGHQFPNYSSELNVNALLLGDSALYLCASSFRVTYEQYFGPGTRLTVT.

This chain connects TRBV9 to TRBJ2-3, with TRBD1 matching over 8 bases. The CDR3 spans 16 residues. Unmatched junction bases numbered 7, after V lost 3 bases and J lost 1 base. Germline CDR1 and CDR2: SGDLS and YYNGEE. CDR3 DNA sequence: TGTGCCAGCAGCGCGACACCGGGACAGGGCACAGATACGCAGTATTTT. Its protein product is CASSATPGQGTDTQYF. The full variable domain, its missing parts supplied by reference TRBV9 and TRBJ2-3, is DSGVTQTPKHLITATGQRVTLRCSPRSGDLSVYWYQQSLDQGLQFLIQYYNGEERAKGNILERFSAQQFPDLHSELNLSSLELGDSALYFCASSATPGQGTDTQYFGPGTRLTVL.

V is TRBV28 and J is TRBJ1-2; 7 bases match TRBD1. V was clipped by 5 bases and J by 2 bases; unmatched bases: 8. Germline assignment: CDR1 MDHEN and CDR2 SYDVKM. The CDR3 sequence is 15 residues long. The CDR3 coding sequence is TGTGCCAGCAGTCCACGGACAGGAGCAAACTATGGCTACACCTTC. Translating gives CASSPRTGANYGYTF.

CDR3 nucleotide sequence: TGTGCCAGCAGCTTCGGGACTCAAAGACTATTAGCTTTCTTT. As protein: CASSFGTQRLLAFF. This rearrangement joins TRBV5-4 to TRBJ1-1; a possible D gene is TRBD1 (5 bases). Germline CDR1 and CDR2: SGHNT and YYREEE (reference sequence). The V gene lost 2 bases and the J gene lost 10 bases, with 18 bases spanning the gap. The CDR3 has 14 amino acids. The whole variable domain, filled in from reference TRBV5-4 and TRBJ1-1, reads ETGVTQSPTHLIKTRGQQVTLRCSSQSGHNTVSWYQQALGQGPQFIFQYYREEENGRGNFPPRFSGLQFPNYSSELNVNALELDDSALYLCASSFGTQRLLAFFGQGTRLTVV.

V gene TRBV28 combines with J gene TRBJ1-5, with D possibly matching TRBD1 (5 bases). V was trimmed by 8 bases and J by 6 bases, leaving 20 bases between them. Germline CDR1 is MDHEN and CDR2 is SYDVKM. The CDR3 spans 15 residues. The chain's CDR3 is CASPPSPGRGQPQHF. In nucleotides, the CDR3 is TGTGCCAGCCCCCCTTCCCCAGGGAGGGGTCAGCCCCAGCATTTT.

V and J are TRBV28 and TRBJ2-6; D is uncertain. The CDR3 extends over 14 amino acids. Germline V gene sequence: CDR1 MDHEN, CDR2 SYDVKM. V was trimmed by 4 bases and J by 1 base, leaving 5 bases between them. The CDR3: CASSYKSGANVLTF. The CDR3 DNA reads as TGTGCCAGCAGTTACAAGTCTGGGGCCAACGTCCTGACTTTC. The whole variable domain, filled in from reference TRBV28 and TRBJ2-6, reads DVKVTQSSRYLVKRTGEKVFLECVQDMDHENMFWYRQDPGLGLRLIYFSYDVKMKEKGDIPEGYSVSREKKERFSLILESASTNQTSMYLCASSYKSGANVLTFGAGSRLTVL.